The 25 T cell receptor beta chains below were found in one sample sequenced in a study of blood T cell repertoires in COVID-19 (dated by TCRdb to about 2020). Libraries were made using the immunoSEQ multiplex PCR assay. TCRdb mirrors the immuneACCESS table, restricted to in-frame sequences. Some clones are absent from its copies; in checked studies, under half trace to an unresolved V gene, and the reason for the others is unknown. Across this sample there are around 260,000 clones, with approximately 87% seen only once. The top ten clones comprise about 4.5% of the sample. The sequenced sample was peripheral blood. Receptors were obtained from a man between 60 and 75 years old who had recovered from COVID-19.

This chain connects TRBV28 to TRBJ2-7; D might be TRBD1 (6 bases). The CDR3 has 17 amino acids. The germline V and J ends were trimmed by 6 bases and 5 bases, with 26 bases remaining between them. CDR1 and CDR2 (germline): MDHEN, SYDVKM. The CDR3 nucleotides are TGTGCCAGCAGAACCCCTATGACAGGAAGGCTTGTCCACGAGCAGTACTTC. It encodes CASRTPMTGRLVHEQYF.

The CDR3 spells CASSFGMNTEAFF. The CDR3 nucleotides read TGTGCCAGCAGCTTCGGGATGAACACTGAAGCTTTCTTT. V usage is TRBV7-2 and J usage is TRBJ1-1; D is unclear. The V gene lost 3 bases and the J gene lost 0 bases, with 5 bases spanning the gap. Germline CDR1 is SGHTA and CDR2 is FQGNSA. There are 13 residues in the CDR3.

This clone was counted once. The chain uses TRBV15 and TRBJ1-6; D remains ambiguous. V lost 0 bases and J 9 bases, leaving 12 bases between the germline ends. CDR1 LNHNV and CDR2 YYDKDF come from the germline V gene (reference sequence). The CDR3 has 15 amino acids. CDR3: CATSRDFRAGSPLHF. The CDR3 DNA reads as TGTGCCACCAGCAGAGATTTCCGAGCAGGTTCACCCCTCCACTTT.

The rearrangement joins TRBV6-2 or TRBV6-3 to TRBJ2-7, with D unresolved. With 2 bases removed from V and 0 bases from J, the gap between germline ends came to 11 bases. Looked up from germline, CDR1 is MNHEY and CDR2 is SVGEGT. CDR3 length equals 15 residues. CDR3 sequence: CASSYPGSHSYEQYF. CDR3 coding DNA: TGTGCCAGCAGTTACCCCGGGTCGCACTCCTACGAGCAGTACTTC.

A few counts support this clone. The rearrangement links TRBV19 to TRBJ1-5; D is possibly TRBD1 (5 bases). The germline gives CDR1 LNHDA, CDR2 SQIVND (reference sequence). V shed 2 bases and J shed 4 bases, with 9 bases lying between them. This CDR3 has 14 amino acids. The CDR3 DNA sequence: TGTGCCAGTAGTATACAGGGCCGGAATCAGCCCCAGCATTTT. It yields the protein CASSIQGRNQPQHF. The variable domain in full, completed from reference TRBV19 and TRBJ1-5, reads DGGITQSPKYLFRKEGQNVTLSCEQNLNHDAMYWYRQDPGQGLRLIYYSQIVNDFQKGDIAEGYSVSREKKESFPLTVTSAQKNPTAFYLCASSIQGRNQPQHFGDGTRLSIL.

The chain uses TRBV6-5 and TRBJ2-3; 9 positions match TRBD2. CDR3 length: 13 residues. The trim removed 6 bases at V and 6 bases at J, leaving 4 bases unmatched. Germline V gives CDR1 MNHEY, CDR2 SVGAGI. Written as DNA, the CDR3 is TGTGCCAGCAGGGGGACTAGCTTTGATACGCAGTATTTT. It yields the protein CASRGTSFDTQYF.

The V and J genes are TRBV5-5 and TRBJ2-5, with 9 positions matching TRBD1. The CDR3 spans 14 residues. Trimming at V came to 7 bases and at J to 4 bases, leaving 8 bases not matched to a gene. Germline-derived CDR1 and CDR2 are SGHKS and YYEKEE (reference sequence). The CDR3 coding sequence is TGTGCCAGCGTAACAGGGGGCATCGGAGAGACCCAGTACTTC. Protein: CASVTGGIGETQYF. Combining the CDR3 with reference TRBV5-5 and TRBJ2-5 gives the whole variable domain DAGVTQSPTHLIKTRGQQVTLRCSPISGHKSVSWYQQVLGQGPQFIFQYYEKEERGRGNFPDRFSARQFPNYSSELNVNALLLGDSALYLCASVTGGIGETQYFGPGTRLLVL.

The chain recombines TRBV7-6 with TRBJ2-1, with D perhaps TRBD1 (6 bases). Germline V gene sequence: CDR1 SGHVS, CDR2 FNYEAQ. The CDR3 is made up of 13 amino acids. V shed 5 bases and J shed 4 bases, with 9 bases lying between them. CDR3 region: CASSRGQYNEQFF. CDR3 sequence (DNA): TGTGCCAGCAGCCGGGGACAATACAATGAGCAGTTCTTC.

The rearrangement joins TRBV15 to TRBJ2-1; a weak D match, TRBD1 (6 bases). The V and J ends lost 0 bases and 4 bases respectively, with 7 bases between them. Germline values: CDR1 LNHNV, CDR2 YYDKDF (reference sequence). The CDR3 sequence is 14 residues long. The CDR3 here is CATSREQGYNEQFF. The CDR3, as DNA: TGTGCCACCAGCAGAGAACAGGGTTACAATGAGCAGTTCTTC.

In this sample, this clone turned up a few times. The chain uses TRBV5-1 and TRBJ1-6; TRBD1 is a possible D gene (5 bases). Germline V gene sequence: CDR1 SGHRS, CDR2 YFSETQ. The length of the CDR3 is 14 residues. V gave up 4 bases and J gave up 8 bases, with 13 bases separating them. The CDR3 here is CASSPAGGYSPLHF. The CDR3 nucleotides read TGCGCCAGCAGCCCGGCGGGGGGATATTCACCCCTCCACTTT.

This chain links TRBV4-1 with TRBJ1-3; D remains ambiguous. The ends were cut back, 1 base at V and 7 bases at J, with 5 bases in the middle. CDR1 and CDR2 (germline): MGHRA, YSYEKL. This CDR3 is built from 12 residues. The CDR3 here is CASSQGGNTIYF. The CDR3 region has the DNA TGCGCCAGCAGCCAAGGAGGCAACACCATATATTTT.

This chain uses TRBV28 with TRBJ1-1; no reliable D call. With 7 bases removed from V and 1 base from J, the gap between germline ends came to 25 bases. Germline-derived CDR1 and CDR2 are MDHEN and SYDVKM. The CDR3 contains 18 residues. The CDR3 DNA reads TGTGCCAGCACCCCACTCACCCAAACCTCCCGTAGGAACACTGAAGCTTTCTTT. Amino acid sequence: CASTPLTQTSRRNTEAFF.

The V gene is TRBV19, the J gene TRBJ2-2; TRBD2 matches 11 bases. Germline assignment: CDR1 LNHDA and CDR2 SQIVND (reference sequence). V gave up 7 bases and J gave up 5 bases; unmatched junction bases: 6. This CDR3 region has 15 residues. The CDR3 protein is CASTVLAGGTGELFF. The CDR3 DNA reads TGTGCCAGTACTGTCTTAGCGGGGGGGACCGGGGAGCTGTTTTTT.

J is TRBJ1-2 and V is TRBV10-2; TRBD1 aligns across 9 bases. In germline, CDR1 is WSHSY, CDR2 SAAADI. V was clipped by 4 bases and J by 2 bases; unmatched bases: 5. The CDR3 is 15 amino acids. Here the CDR3 DNA reads TGCGCCAGCAGTGGGCGGACAGGGGTGAACTATGGCTACACCTTC. It yields the protein CASSGRTGVNYGYTF.

The V gene is TRBV2, the J gene TRBJ1-3; TRBD1 is a possible D gene (6 bases). The CDR3 runs 15 residues. The germline V gene encodes CDR1 SNHLY and CDR2 FYNNEI. Trimming stripped 6 bases from V and 1 base from J, with 13 bases between. CDR3 sequence: CASRGPGESGNTIYF. Written as DNA, the CDR3 is TGTGCCAGCAGGGGACCAGGGGAATCTGGAAACACCATATATTTT.

The J gene is TRBJ2-1, the V gene TRBV10-1, with D unclear. V was clipped by 6 bases and J by 7 bases, with 13 bases between them. CDR3 size: 13 residues. The germline V gene has CDR1 WNHNN and CDR2 SYGVQD (reference sequence). CDR3 coding DNA: TGCGCCAGCAGCTCGAGGAAGGCGAATGAGCAGTTCTTC. Its protein is CASSSRKANEQFF.

The chain joins TRBV9 to TRBJ2-7; possibly TRBD1 for D (6 bases). V lost 4 bases to trimming and J lost 0 bases, with 14 bases between them. CDR1 and CDR2 from the germline V gene are SGDLS and YYNGEE. CDR3 length: 15 amino acids. CDR3 amino acids: CASSPGHHTSYEQYF. The CDR3 nucleotides read TGTGCCAGCAGCCCGGGACACCATACCTCCTACGAGCAGTACTTC.

The genes are TRBV3-1 (or the pseudogene TRBV3-2) and TRBJ2-5; a possible D gene is TRBD1 (6 bases). The CDR3 runs to 11 residues. Looked up from germline, CDR1 is LGHDT and CDR2 is YNNKEL (reference sequence). V was clipped by 2 bases and J by 9 bases, with 7 bases between them. CDR3: CASSQSGAQYF. As DNA, the CDR3 is TGTGCCAGCAGCCAATCAGGGGCCCAGTACTTC.

The CDR3 DNA reads as TGTGCCAGCAGTTGGGGCGGGGGGCCAAATCAGCCCCAGCATTTT. Residues: CASSWGGGPNQPQHF. The chain is built from TRBV28 and TRBJ1-5; possible D gene TRBD1, 6 bases. The CDR3 sequence is 15 residues long. From germline, CDR1 is MDHEN and CDR2 SYDVKM. V was cut by 4 bases and J by 4 bases, with 14 bases left in between.

This clone has a handful of counts. This chain links TRBV6-6 with TRBJ1-3; perhaps TRBD1 as D (5 bases). Trimming took 0 bases from V and 6 from J, leaving 9 bases between them. The CDR3 totals 14 residues. Per the germline V gene, CDR1 is MNHNY and CDR2 is SVGAGI (reference sequence). CDR3 residues: CASSYSEGSNTIYF. CDR3 bases: TGTGCCAGCAGTTACTCGGAGGGGTCAAACACCATATATTTT.

The CDR3 loop is CASSWQGLEQFF. The CDR3 nucleotides are TGTGCCAGCAGTTGGCAGGGCCTAGAGCAGTTCTTC. The rearrangement links TRBV12-3 or TRBV12-4 to TRBJ2-1; tentatively, D is TRBD1 (5 bases). This CDR3 has 12 residues. The V end lost 4 bases, the J end lost 10 bases, and 11 bases lay between the germline ends.

The chain joins TRBV11-3 to TRBJ2-3; TRBD2 matches 12 bases. The germline gives CDR1 SGHNT, CDR2 YENEEA. V shed 1 base, J shed 2 bases, and the junction held 1 base outside the gene matches. The CDR3 is 16 residues long. CDR3 in DNA: TGTGCCAGCAGCTTAGGACTAGCGGGGGACACAGATACGCAGTATTTT. This codes for CASSLGLAGDTDTQYF.

This chain joins TRBV11-2 and TRBJ2-4; 7 bases fit TRBD2. The V and J ends lost 3 bases and 10 bases, in that order; junction bases with no gene match: 3. Germline loops: CDR1 SGHAT, CDR2 FQNNGV. The CDR3 is 12 residues long. The DNA for the CDR3 is TGTGCCAGCAGCTTCCGGGGGGAAATTCAGTACTTC. This encodes CASSFRGEIQYF.

This chain connects TRBV18 to TRBJ1-4, with D unclear. The CDR3 has 13 amino acids. Germline V gene lookup returns CDR1 KGHSH and CDR2 LQKENI. V was clipped by 8 bases and J by 0 bases, with 7 bases between them. CDR3 in DNA: TGTGCCAGCCAGAAAACAACTAATGAAAAACTGTTTTTT. This sequence encodes CASQKTTNEKLFF.

This clone has more than one count but fewer than ten. J is TRBJ2-1 and V is TRBV7-2, with D possibly matching TRBD2 (5 bases). The length of the CDR3 is 16 residues. V was trimmed by 1 base and J by 0 bases, leaving 10 bases between them. Germline loops: CDR1 SGHTA, CDR2 FQGNSA. CDR3 loop: CASSLGTPSSYNEQFF. DNA for the CDR3: TGTGCCAGCAGCTTAGGGACTCCGAGCTCCTACAATGAGCAGTTCTTC. The variable domain in full, with the rest retrieved from reference TRBV7-2 and TRBJ2-1, is GAGVSQSPSNKVTEKGKDVELRCDPISGHTALYWYRQSLGQGLEFLIYFQGNSAPDKSGLPSDRFSAERTGGSVSTLTIQRTQQEDSAVYLCASSLGTPSSYNEQFFGPGTRLTVL.